These T cell receptor beta chains were read from a single sample in a study of T cell responses to AZD1222 COVID-19 vaccine. Libraries were prepared by immunoSEQ multiplex PCR; TCRdb keeps only in-frame clonotypes and omits some of them. This table has 95,000 to 130,000 clones, 90% to 95% appearing once. Sequencing was performed on peripheral blood, taken on day 0 of AZD1222 vaccination. These receptors originate from an adult in good health. The CDR3 runs from the conserved cysteine through the conserved F or W. Each record gives: D gene, clone size, J gene, V gene, CDR3 DNA, CDR3 protein. A D gene is named only where the DNA matches it firmly. Expanded clones are given a class, and other clones once, few, many or no size at all.

D: .; size: .; J: TRBJ2-1; V: TRBV5-4; DNA: TGTGCCAGCAGCAGGAAGCGGGCTGATTACAATGAGCAGTTCTTC; CDR3: CASSRKRADYNEQFF
D: .; size: .; J: TRBJ1-1; V: TRBV15; DNA: TGTGCCACCAGCAGAGCTGAGAACACTGAAGCTTTCTTT; CDR3: CATSRAENTEAFF
D: .; size: .; J: TRBJ1-1; V: TRBV28; DNA: TGTGCCAGCAGCACACCTCCAGTAGTGAACACTGAAGCTTTCTTT; CDR3: CASSTPPVVNTEAFF
D: .; size: few; J: TRBJ2-7; V: TRBV29-1; DNA: TGCAGCGCAGAACAGGGTTCCTCCCCAGCCGAGCAGTACTTC; CDR3: CSAEQGSSPAEQYF
D: .; size: .; J: TRBJ1-5; V: TRBV27; DNA: TGTGCCAGCAGTTTAATGGCCGTCCATAGCAATCAGCCCCAGCATTTT; CDR3: CASSLMAVHSNQPQHF
D: TRBD1; size: .; J: TRBJ1-1; V: TRBV28; DNA: TGTGCCAGCAGTTTACTGGGACAGGGGAACACTGAAGCTTTCTTT; CDR3: CASSLLGQGNTEAFF
D: .; size: .; J: TRBJ2-1; V: TRBV11-2; DNA: TGTGCCAGCAGCTCCCTAGGGGCCTCCTACAATGAGCAGTTCTTC; CDR3: CASSSLGASYNEQFF
D: .; size: .; J: TRBJ2-3; V: TRBV29-1; DNA: TGCAGCGTTGTAACAGACACAGATACGCAGTATTTT; CDR3: CSVVTDTDTQYF
D: .; size: .; J: TRBJ2-1; V: TRBV19; DNA: TGTGCCAGTAGTATTAGGGGGACTACCTCCTACAATGAGCAGTTCTTC; CDR3: CASSIRGTTSYNEQFF
D: TRBD2; size: .; J: TRBJ2-5; V: TRBV7-9; DNA: TGTGCCAGCAGCCTGACTAGCAAAATAAAAGAGACCCAGTACTTC; CDR3: CASSLTSKIKETQYF
D: .; size: .; J: TRBJ1-1; V: TRBV30; DNA: TGTGCCTGGAGTGGCGATGAAGCTTTCTTT; CDR3: CAWSGDEAFF
D: TRBD1; size: once; J: TRBJ1-5; V: TRBV6-2/TRBV6-3; DNA: TGTGCCAGCAGTTGGGCGGGACAGGGGGTTCAGCCCCAGCATTTT; CDR3: CASSWAGQGVQPQHF
D: .; size: .; J: TRBJ1-4; V: TRBV15; DNA: TGTGCCACCAGCAAAAGGCTCGCCGAAAAACTGTTTTTT; CDR3: CATSKRLAEKLFF
D: .; size: once; J: TRBJ1-5; V: TRBV6-5; DNA: TGTGCCAGCAGTTACTCGATAGGGGGGCCCCAGCATTTT; CDR3: CASSYSIGGPQHF
D: TRBD1; size: .; J: TRBJ1-2; V: TRBV6-5; DNA: TGTGCCAGTTCAAGGGACAGGGGTGTCGACTATGGCTACACCTTC; CDR3: CASSRDRGVDYGYTF
D: .; size: .; J: TRBJ2-1; V: TRBV19; DNA: TGTGCCAGTAGTCCAGACTCCTACAATGAGCAGTTCTTC; CDR3: CASSPDSYNEQFF
D: TRBD1; size: .; J: TRBJ2-7; V: TRBV7-9; DNA: TGTGCCAGCAGCCACGGGACAGGGTGGGCCTACGAGCAGTACTTC; CDR3: CASSHGTGWAYEQYF
D: .; size: .; J: TRBJ1-2; V: TRBV21-1; DNA: TGTGCCAGCAGCAAAACGGAGGGAATGACTAACTATGGCTACACCTTC; CDR3: CASSKTEGMTNYGYTF